These T cell receptor beta chains were read from a single sample in a study of T cells in Graves' hyperthyroidism and ophthalmopathy. TCRdb redid the calling of the multiplex PCR reads with MiXCR, one entry per CDR3 protein. Of fewer than 350,000 distinct CDR3 sequences listed, roughly 15% are singletons. Input material: blood. These receptors all stem from a woman between 45 and 60 years old with Graves' hyperthyroidism that later progressed to Graves' ophthalmopathy. Each CDR3 is given with its conserved first and last residue. D genes are given only for firm matches. The size entry is marked missing in some rows and otherwise reads once, few, many or a size class.

>few|TRBD1|TRBV5-6|TRBJ2-5
CASSLGYLGQQETQYF
TGTGCCAGCAGCTTGGGGTATTTGGGACAGCAAGAGACCCAGTACTTC
>many|NA|TRBV11-2|TRBJ2-3
CATASTDTQYF
TGTGCCACCGCGAGCACAGATACGCAGTATTTT
>many|NA|TRBV7-9|TRBJ1-1
CASSLAETEAFF
TGTGCCAGCAGCTTAGCAGAGACTGAAGCTTTCTTT
>many|TRBD1|TRBV28|TRBJ2-1
CASSNTGTGGNEQFF
TGTGCCAGCAGTAATACCGGGACAGGGGGGAATGAGCAGTTCTTC
>many|NA|TRBV29-1|TRBJ1-1
CSVEWGANTEAFF
TGCAGCGTTGAGTGGGGGGCTAATACTGAAGCTTTCTTT
>few|NA|TRBV6-5|TRBJ1-4
CASSYSWGGSNEKLFF
TGTGCCAGCAGTTACTCGTGGGGGGGGAGTAATGAAAAACTGTTTTTT
>NA|NA|TRBV18|TRBJ1-6
CASSPKTRGTNSPLHF
TGTGCCAGCTCACCCAAAACAAGGGGGACTAATTCACCCCTCCACTTT
>many|NA|TRBV5-1|TRBJ1-1
CASRVENTEAFF
TGCGCCAGCAGGGTGGAGAACACTGAAGCTTTCTTT
>many|NA|TRBV28|TRBJ2-7
CASSLRTREAEQYF
TGTGCCAGCAGTTTAAGGACAAGGGAGGCCGAGCAGTACTTC
>NA|NA|TRBV9|TRBJ2-5
CASSVSGGQLETQYF
TGTGCCAGCAGCGTATCAGGGGGGCAGTTAGAGACCCAGTACTTC
>many|TRBD2|TRBV6-2/TRBV6-3|TRBJ2-3
CASSYGTSGSLADTQYF
TGTGCCAGCAGTTATGGTACTAGCGGGAGTCTGGCGGATACGCAGTATTTT
>few|NA|TRBV5-1|TRBJ1-6
CASSPGGSPLHF
TGCGCCAGCAGCCCGGGGGGTTCACCCCTCCACTTT
>NA|NA|TRBV20-1|TRBJ1-5
CSAREDQNQPQHF
TGCAGTGCTAGAGAAGATCAGAATCAGCCCCAGCATTTT
>NA|NA|TRBV29-1|TRBJ1-1
CSVDRRGNTEAFF
TGCAGCGTGGACCGACGGGGGAACACTGAAGCTTTCTTT
>NA|NA|TRBV7-2|TRBJ2-7
CASSLTDFYEQYF
TGTGCCAGCAGCTTAACAGACTTTTACGAGCAGTACTTC
>many|NA|TRBV29-1|TRBJ2-3
CSATRDNTDTQYF
TGCAGCGCTACCCGGGACAACACAGATACGCAGTATTTT
>many|NA|TRBV12-3/TRBV12-4|TRBJ2-2
CASRRDSQGSVTGELFF
TGTGCCAGCAGAAGAGACTCTCAGGGGTCCGTCACCGGGGAGCTGTTTTTT
>few|NA|TRBV19|TRBJ1-2
CASSSDSIARGYGYTF
TGTGCCAGTAGTTCGGACAGTATCGCTCGCGGGTATGGCTACACCTTC
>many|NA|TRBV28|TRBJ2-5
CASSSPGRVQETQYF
TGTGCCAGCAGCTCTCCGGGACGAGTACAAGAGACCCAGTACTTC
>NA|TRBD1|TRBV10-3|TRBJ1-6
CAISGVRGRLDSPLHF
TGTGCCATCAGTGGTGTCAGGGGGCGCTTGGATTCACCCCTCCACTTT
>NA|NA|TRBV6-5|TRBJ1-5
CASSYSLGSGQPQHF
TGTGCCAGCAGTTACTCGTTAGGGAGCGGACAGCCCCAGCATTTT
>NA|NA|TRBV19|TRBJ2-5
CASSIEWGRLAGETQYF
TGTGCCAGTAGTATAGAGTGGGGTCGACTGGCCGGGGAGACCCAGTACTTC
>many|NA|TRBV11-2|TRBJ1-1
CASSLGFVNTEAFF
TGTGCCAGCAGCTTAGGCTTTGTGAACACTGAAGCTTTCTTT
>few|TRBD2|TRBV7-3|TRBJ2-7
CASSSLELAQDEQYF
TGTGCCAGCAGCTCCTTGGAACTAGCGCAGGACGAGCAGTACTTC
>few|TRBD1|TRBV6-5|TRBJ1-6
CASSYPIIRGPDNSPLHF
TGTGCCAGCAGTTACCCAATAATCAGGGGGCCCGATAATTCACCCCTCCACTTT
>many|NA|TRBV7-9|TRBJ2-7
CASSSGEGQQYF
TGTGCCAGCAGCTCCGGTGAGGGCCAGCAGTACTTC
>many|NA|TRBV5-1|TRBJ1-1
CASSPEQSARTEAFF
TGCGCCAGCAGCCCCGAACAAAGCGCACGGACTGAAGCTTTCTTT
>many|TRBD1|TRBV5-1|TRBJ1-1
CASSRGTDTEAFF
TGCGCCAGCAGCCGGGGGACAGACACTGAAGCTTTCTTT
>many|NA|TRBV3-1|TRBJ1-2
CASSQDVRLSGYTF
TGTGCCAGCAGCCAAGACGTGAGGCTCTCTGGCTACACCTTC
>many|NA|TRBV11-2|TRBJ2-7
CASSPLGWGLGEQYF
TGTGCCAGCAGCCCGCTGGGATGGGGGCTTGGGGAGCAGTACTTC
>many|TRBD2|TRBV11-2|TRBJ2-5
CASSSGLAGVGTQYF
TGTGCCAGCAGCTCGGGACTAGCGGGAGTGGGGACCCAGTACTTC
>NA|NA|TRBV27|TRBJ2-7
CASSLGRGGYEQYF
TGTGCCAGCAGTTTAGGCAGGGGAGGGTACGAGCAGTACTTC
>NA|TRBD1|TRBV2|TRBJ2-3
CASSERGTGGTDTQYF
TGTGCCAGCAGTGAGCGGGGGACAGGGGGCACAGATACGCAGTATTTT
>many|NA|TRBV20-1|TRBJ1-4
CSARQGGEKLFF
TGCAGTGCTAGACAGGGTGGTGAAAAACTGTTTTTT
>many|NA|TRBV20-1|TRBJ2-7
CSATDTLKPGEQYF
TGCAGTGCCACCGACACCTTGAAACCAGGCGAGCAGTACTTC
>many|TRBD2|TRBV5-1|TRBJ2-1
CASSFFSGSNEQFF
TGCGCCAGCAGCTTCTTTAGCGGGAGTAATGAGCAGTTCTTC
>many|TRBD2|TRBV5-5|TRBJ2-1
CASSLDRGLAGVGEQFF
TGTGCCAGCAGCTTGGACAGGGGCCTAGCGGGAGTTGGTGAGCAGTTCTTC